Sequencing of this T cell receptor (beta chain) was carried out in a study of T cell responses to AZD1222 COVID-19 vaccine. Some clones are missing from TCRdb's copy, which holds only in-frame ones; the method was immunoSEQ multiplex PCR. The sample carries over 130,000 clones, roughly nine tenths recorded once. On this clone: Its antigen is not known.

Findings and caveats of the study: Compared with day 0, the breadth and depth of the Spike-specific TCR repertoire rose significantly after two doses of AZD1222. There were repertoire samples only from the period after the peak T cell response. Spike regions recognized by vaccine-associated CD4 TCRs spanned the protein, led by 160-218 and 743-854.

Second-dose timings of about 4 or about 12 weeks were pooled. Germline CDR1 and CDR2: ENHRY and SYGVKD. Trimming took off 6 bases at V and 5 bases at J, with 4 bases between the two ends. This CDR3 comprises 11 residues. This rearrangement joins TRBV10-3 to TRBJ2-2; no definite D call. The sequence was obtained from an adult who received the AZD1222 COVID-19 vaccine. Sequencing was performed on peripheral blood, taken 28 days after the second AZD1222 dose. CDR3 nucleotides: TGTGCCATCAGGGGAACCGGGGAGCTGTTTTTT. This gives the protein CAIRGTGELFF.